Presented here are 8 T cell receptor beta chains from one specimen sequenced in a study of immune heterogeneity within non-small cell lung tumors. As template, the study used bulk tumor genomic DNA at roughly 550 ng per sample. Surgery yielded several widely spaced biopsies per primary tumor. Newly diagnosed with untreated non-small cell lung cancer, the patients underwent curative surgery. Multiplex PCR with 32 V and 13 J primers amplified TCR beta CDR3. TCRdb called the multiplex PCR reads again in MiXCR, with one record for every CDR3 protein. Among more than 3,500 distinct CDR3 sequences listed, roughly a fifth were seen once. The sample consisted of lung tumor tissue. These receptor sequences come from a man in his sixties or seventies with non-small cell lung cancer.

This clonotype is large. The chain employs TRBV18 and TRBJ1-2; D gene ambiguous. V lost 0 bases to trimming and J lost 4 bases, with 9 bases between them. This CDR3 has 14 residues. Germline V gene sequence: CDR1 KGHSH, CDR2 LQKENI. CDR3 region: CASSPPTETYGYTF. The CDR3 bases are TGTGCCAGCTCACCACCGACGGAGACCTATGGCTACACCTTC.

V is TRBV9 and J is TRBJ2-5; a weak D match, TRBD1 (7 bases). Deletions cut 4 bases from V and 5 bases from J, with 18 bases between. The CDR3 contains 15 residues. Germline CDR1 is SGDLS and CDR2 is YYNGEE. The CDR3: CASSPGGGPRETQYF. CDR3 nucleotides: TGTGCCAGCAGCCCAGGGGGAGGACCCAGGGAGACCCAGTACTTC.

This clonotype was counted between two and nine times. V usage is TRBV3-1 and J usage is TRBJ2-5, with 8 positions matching TRBD2. From germline, CDR1 is LGHDT and CDR2 YNNKEL (reference sequence). V lost 3 bases and J lost 2; bases outside the gene matches: 11. The CDR3 totals 17 residues. CDR3 nucleotide sequence: TGTGCCAGCAGCCAGCCACCTTCGGGGGGGTGGCAAGAGACCCAGTACTTC. The encoded protein is CASSQPPSGGWQETQYF.

The chain carries TRBV5-4 and TRBJ2-2, with 11 bases matching TRBD2. Germline loops: CDR1 SGHNT, CDR2 YYREEE (reference sequence). This CDR3 is built from 15 residues. V lost 4 bases and J lost 4; bases outside the gene matches: 3. This chain's CDR3 is CASSGTSGITGELFF. CDR3 nucleotide sequence: TGTGCCAGCAGCGGGACTAGCGGTATCACCGGGGAGCTGTTTTTT.

Of note for this clonotype: At one end, the junction sequence differs from germline, possibly due to a read error. The V and J genes are TRBV5-6 and TRBJ2-1; D is uncertain. The V gene's germline CDR1 is SGHDT and CDR2 YYEEEE. This CDR3 is built from 17 residues. This chain's CDR3 is CASSSESGLSSYNEQFF. CDR3 in DNA: TGTGCCAGTAGCTCGGAGAGTGGGCTGAGCTCCTACAATGAGCAGTTCTTC.

This clonotype was counted between two and nine times. The chain joins TRBV7-3 to TRBJ2-3; 8 nucleotides line up with TRBD2. V shed 5 bases, J shed 0 bases, and the junction held 7 bases outside the gene matches. This CDR3 comprises 16 residues. The V gene's germline CDR1 is SGHTA and CDR2 FQGTGA. CDR3 coding DNA: TGTGCCAGCAGCCCTCCGGGGGGGGGTAGCACAGATACGCAGTATTTT. Protein: CASSPPGGGSTDTQYF.

This chain links TRBV27 with TRBJ2-5, with 8 nucleotides matching TRBD2. Germline V CDR1 and CDR2: MNHEY, SMNVEV (reference sequence). The CDR3 consists of 15 residues. With 0 bases clipped from V and 1 base from J, the junction kept 1 base outside the gene matches. Written as DNA, the CDR3 is TGTGCCAGCAGTTTATCAGCGGGAGCCCAAGAGACCCAGTACTTC. Its protein is CASSLSAGAQETQYF.

The chain links TRBV29-1 to TRBJ1-2; 10 bases agree with TRBD1. CDR3 length: 13 residues. Germline loops: CDR1 SQVTM, CDR2 ANQGSEA. Trimming took 8 bases from V and 7 from J; bases not matched to a gene: 10. Written as DNA, the CDR3 is TGCAGCATTACCACGGACAGGGGGGTTGGCTACACCTTC. It translates to CSITTDRGVGYTF.